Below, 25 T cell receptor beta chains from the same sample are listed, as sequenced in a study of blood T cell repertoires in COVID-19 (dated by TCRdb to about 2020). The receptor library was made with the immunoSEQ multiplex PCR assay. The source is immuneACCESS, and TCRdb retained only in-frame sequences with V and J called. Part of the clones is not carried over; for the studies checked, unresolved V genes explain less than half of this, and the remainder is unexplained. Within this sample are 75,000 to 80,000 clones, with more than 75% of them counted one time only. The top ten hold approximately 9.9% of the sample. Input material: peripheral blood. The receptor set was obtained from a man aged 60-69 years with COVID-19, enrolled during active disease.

The CDR3, as DNA: TGTGCCAGCAGCTCTGAGCACAGGGGAAACACCATATATTTT. Translated: CASSSEHRGNTIYF. This chain joins TRBV6-5 and TRBJ1-3; a weak D match, TRBD1 (5 bases). This CDR3 spans 14 amino acids. The ends were cut back, 6 bases at V and 4 bases at J, with 13 bases in the middle. The germline CDR1 and CDR2 sequences are MNHEY and SVGAGI.

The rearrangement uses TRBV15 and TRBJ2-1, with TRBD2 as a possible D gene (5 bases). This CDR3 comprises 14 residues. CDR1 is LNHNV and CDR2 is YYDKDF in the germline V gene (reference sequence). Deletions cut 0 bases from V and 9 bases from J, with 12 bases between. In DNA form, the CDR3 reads TGTGCCACCAGCAGAGATTCGGCGGGTGGTGAGCAGTTCTTC. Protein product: CATSRDSAGGEQFF.

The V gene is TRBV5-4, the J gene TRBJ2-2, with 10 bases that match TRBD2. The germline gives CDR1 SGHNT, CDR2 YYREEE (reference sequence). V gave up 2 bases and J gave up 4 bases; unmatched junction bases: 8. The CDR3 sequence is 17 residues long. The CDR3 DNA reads TGTGCCAGCAGCTTTAGGCTAGCGGGAGTAAGCACCGGGGAGCTGTTTTTT. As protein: CASSFRLAGVSTGELFF. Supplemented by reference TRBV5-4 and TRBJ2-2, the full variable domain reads ETGVTQSPTHLIKTRGQQVTLRCSSQSGHNTVSWYQQALGQGPQFIFQYYREEENGRGNFPPRFSGLQFPNYSSELNVNALELDDSALYLCASSFRLAGVSTGELFFGEGSRLTVL.

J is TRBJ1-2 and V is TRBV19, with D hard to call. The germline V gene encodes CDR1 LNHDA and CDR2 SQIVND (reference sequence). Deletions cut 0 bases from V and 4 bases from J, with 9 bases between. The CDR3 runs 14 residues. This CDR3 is CASSIDTGSYGYTF. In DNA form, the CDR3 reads TGTGCCAGTAGTATAGATACGGGGTCCTATGGCTACACCTTC.

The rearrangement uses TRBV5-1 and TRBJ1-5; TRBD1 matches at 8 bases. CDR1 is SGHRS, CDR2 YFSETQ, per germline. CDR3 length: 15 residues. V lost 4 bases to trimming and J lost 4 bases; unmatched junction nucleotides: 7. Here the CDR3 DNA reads TGCGCCAGCAGCGAACAGGGGGTCGGGAATCAGCCCCAGCATTTT. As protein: CASSEQGVGNQPQHF.

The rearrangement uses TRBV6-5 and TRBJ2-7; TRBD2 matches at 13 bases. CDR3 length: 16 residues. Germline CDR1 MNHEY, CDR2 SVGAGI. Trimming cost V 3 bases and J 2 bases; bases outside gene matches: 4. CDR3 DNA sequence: TGTGCCAGCAGTTATTCCGGACTAGCGGGGGCCTACGAGCAGTACTTC. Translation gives CASSYSGLAGAYEQYF.

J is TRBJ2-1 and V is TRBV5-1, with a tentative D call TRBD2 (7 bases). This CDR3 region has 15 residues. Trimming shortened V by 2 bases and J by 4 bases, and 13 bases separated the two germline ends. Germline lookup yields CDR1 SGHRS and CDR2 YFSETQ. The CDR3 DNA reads TGCGCCAGCAGCTTTGACGGGGGGCCATACAATGAGCAGTTCTTC. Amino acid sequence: CASSFDGGPYNEQFF.

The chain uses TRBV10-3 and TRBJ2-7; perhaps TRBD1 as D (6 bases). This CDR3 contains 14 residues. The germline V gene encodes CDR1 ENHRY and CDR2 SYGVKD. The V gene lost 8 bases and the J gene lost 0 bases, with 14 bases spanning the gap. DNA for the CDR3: TGTGCCATCGGAGGAGCAGGGGTCTCCTACGAGCAGTACTTC. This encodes CAIGGAGVSYEQYF.

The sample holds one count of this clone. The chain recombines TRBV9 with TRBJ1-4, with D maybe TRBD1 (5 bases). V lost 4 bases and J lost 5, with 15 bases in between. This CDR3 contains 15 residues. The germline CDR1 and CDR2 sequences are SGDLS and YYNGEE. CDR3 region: CASSPPGGGNEKLFF. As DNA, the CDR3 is TGTGCCAGCAGCCCCCCCGGGGGAGGGAATGAAAAACTGTTTTTT.

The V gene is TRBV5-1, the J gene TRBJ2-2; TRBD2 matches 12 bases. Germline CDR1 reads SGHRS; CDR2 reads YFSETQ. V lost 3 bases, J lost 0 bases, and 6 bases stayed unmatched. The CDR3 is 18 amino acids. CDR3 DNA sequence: TGCGCCAGCAGCTCGCCGACTAGCGGGGGACCGAACACCGGGGAGCTGTTTTTT. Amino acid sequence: CASSSPTSGGPNTGELFF.

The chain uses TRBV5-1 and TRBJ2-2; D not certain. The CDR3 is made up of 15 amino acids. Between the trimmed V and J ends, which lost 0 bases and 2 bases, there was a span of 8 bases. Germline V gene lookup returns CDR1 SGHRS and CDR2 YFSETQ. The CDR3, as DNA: TGCGCCAGCAGCTTGGCTACAGATAACACCGGGGAGCTGTTTTTT. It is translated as CASSLATDNTGELFF. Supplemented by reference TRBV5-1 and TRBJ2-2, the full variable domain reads KAGVTQTPRYLIKTRGQQVTLSCSPISGHRSVSWYQQTPGQGLQFLFEYFSETQRNKGNFPGRFSGRQFSNSRSEMNVSTLELGDSALYLCASSLATDNTGELFFGEGSRLTVL.

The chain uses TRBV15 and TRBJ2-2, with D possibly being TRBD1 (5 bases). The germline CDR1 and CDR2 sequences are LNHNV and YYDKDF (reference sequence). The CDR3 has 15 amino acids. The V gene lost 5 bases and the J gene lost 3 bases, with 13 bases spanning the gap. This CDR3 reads CATSPPDSYTGELFF. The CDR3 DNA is TGTGCCACCAGCCCACCCGACAGTTACACCGGGGAGCTGTTTTTT.

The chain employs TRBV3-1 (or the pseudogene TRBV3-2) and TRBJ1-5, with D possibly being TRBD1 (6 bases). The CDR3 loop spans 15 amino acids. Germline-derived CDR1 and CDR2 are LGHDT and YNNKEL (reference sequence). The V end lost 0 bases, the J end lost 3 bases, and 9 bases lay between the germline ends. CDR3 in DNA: TGTGCCAGCAGCCAAGACGGACAGAACAATCAGCCCCAGCATTTT. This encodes CASSQDGQNNQPQHF.

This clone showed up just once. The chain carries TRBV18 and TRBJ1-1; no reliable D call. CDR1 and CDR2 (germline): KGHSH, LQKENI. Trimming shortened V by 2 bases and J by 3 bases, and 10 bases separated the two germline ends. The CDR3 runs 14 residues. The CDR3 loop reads CASSPTDSDTEAFF. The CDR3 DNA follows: TGTGCCAGCTCACCAACGGATAGCGACACTGAAGCTTTCTTT.

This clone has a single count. The CDR3: CASSLTGVTGELFF. The CDR3 nucleotides read TGTGCCAGCAGCTTAACGGGGGTCACCGGGGAGCTGTTTTTT. The chain is built from TRBV7-9 and TRBJ2-2; D possibly corresponds to TRBD2 (6 bases). The V gene's germline CDR1 is SEHNR and CDR2 FQNEAQ (reference sequence). The CDR3 spans 14 residues. V lost 2 bases, J lost 4 bases, and 8 bases lay in between.

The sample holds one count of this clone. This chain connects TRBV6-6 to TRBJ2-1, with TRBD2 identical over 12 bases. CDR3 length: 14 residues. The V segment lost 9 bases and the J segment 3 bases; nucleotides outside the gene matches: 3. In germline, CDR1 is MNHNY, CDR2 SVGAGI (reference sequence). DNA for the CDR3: TGTGCCAGTGAGACTAGCGGGAGCTACAATGAGCAGTTCTTC. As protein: CASETSGSYNEQFF.

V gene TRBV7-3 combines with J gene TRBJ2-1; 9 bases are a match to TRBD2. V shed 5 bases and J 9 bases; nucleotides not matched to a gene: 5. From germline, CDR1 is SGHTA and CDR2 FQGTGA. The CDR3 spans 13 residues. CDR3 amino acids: CASSQGLASEQFF. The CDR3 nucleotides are TGTGCCAGCAGCCAGGGACTAGCTAGTGAGCAGTTCTTC.

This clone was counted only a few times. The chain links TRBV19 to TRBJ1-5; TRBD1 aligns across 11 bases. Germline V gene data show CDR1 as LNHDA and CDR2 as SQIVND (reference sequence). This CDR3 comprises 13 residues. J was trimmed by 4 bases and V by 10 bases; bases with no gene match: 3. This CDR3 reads CATGQGGNQPQHF. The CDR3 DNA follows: TGTGCCACGGGACAGGGGGGGAATCAGCCCCAGCATTTT. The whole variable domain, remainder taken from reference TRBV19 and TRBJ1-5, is DGGITQSPKYLFRKEGQNVTLSCEQNLNHDAMYWYRQDPGQGLRLIYYSQIVNDFQKGDIAEGYSVSREKKESFPLTVTSAQKNPTAFYLCATGQGGNQPQHFGDGTRLSIL.

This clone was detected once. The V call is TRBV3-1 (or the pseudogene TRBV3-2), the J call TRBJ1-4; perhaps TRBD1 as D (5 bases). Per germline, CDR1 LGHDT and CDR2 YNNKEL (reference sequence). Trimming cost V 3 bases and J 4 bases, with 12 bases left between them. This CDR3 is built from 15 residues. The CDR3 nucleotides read TGTGCCAGCAGCCATCGCGGGGGTGGTAATGAAAAACTGTTTTTT. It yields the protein CASSHRGGGNEKLFF.

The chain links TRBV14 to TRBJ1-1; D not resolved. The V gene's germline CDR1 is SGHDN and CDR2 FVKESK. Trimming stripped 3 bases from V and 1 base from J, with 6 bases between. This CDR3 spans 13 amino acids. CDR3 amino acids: CASSQSTNTEAFF. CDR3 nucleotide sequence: TGTGCCAGCAGCCAGAGTACGAACACTGAAGCTTTCTTT. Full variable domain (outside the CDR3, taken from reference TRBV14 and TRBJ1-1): EAGVTQFPSHSVIEKGQTVTLRCDPISGHDNLYWYRRVMGKEIKFLLHFVKESKQDESGMPNNRFLAERTGGTYSTLKVQPAELEDSGVYFCASSQSTNTEAFFGQGTRLTVV.

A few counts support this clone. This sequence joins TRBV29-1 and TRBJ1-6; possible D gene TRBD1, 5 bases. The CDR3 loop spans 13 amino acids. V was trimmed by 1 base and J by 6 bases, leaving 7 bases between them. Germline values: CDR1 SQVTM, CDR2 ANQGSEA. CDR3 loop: CSVEVRANSPLHF. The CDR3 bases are TGCAGCGTTGAAGTCAGGGCTAATTCACCCCTCCACTTT.

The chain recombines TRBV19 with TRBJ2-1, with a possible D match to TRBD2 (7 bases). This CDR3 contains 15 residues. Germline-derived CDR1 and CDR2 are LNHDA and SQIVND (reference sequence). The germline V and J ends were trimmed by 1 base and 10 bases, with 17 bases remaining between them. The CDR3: CASSIGQEGGMEQFF. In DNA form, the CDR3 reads TGTGCCAGTAGTATAGGACAGGAGGGGGGGATGGAGCAGTTCTTC.

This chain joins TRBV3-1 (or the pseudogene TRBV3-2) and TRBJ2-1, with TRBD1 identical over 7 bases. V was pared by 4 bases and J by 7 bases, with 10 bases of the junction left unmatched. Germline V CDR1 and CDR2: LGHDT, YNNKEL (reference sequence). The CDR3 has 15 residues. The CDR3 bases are TGTGCCAGCAGCCCTGACGACGGGACAGAGAATGAGCAGTTCTTC. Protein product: CASSPDDGTENEQFF.

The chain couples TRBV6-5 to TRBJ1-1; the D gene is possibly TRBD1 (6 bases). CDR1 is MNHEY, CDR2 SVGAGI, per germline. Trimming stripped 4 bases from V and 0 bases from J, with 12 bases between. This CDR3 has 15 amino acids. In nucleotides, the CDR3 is TGTGCCAGCAGTTTCTACAGGGATGTGAACACTGAAGCTTTCTTT. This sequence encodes CASSFYRDVNTEAFF.

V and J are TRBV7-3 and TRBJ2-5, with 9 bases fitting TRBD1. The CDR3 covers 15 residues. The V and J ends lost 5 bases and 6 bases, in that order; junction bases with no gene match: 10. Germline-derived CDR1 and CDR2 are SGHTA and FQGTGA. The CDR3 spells CASSLGGQGSKTQYF. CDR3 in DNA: TGTGCCAGCAGCCTAGGCGGACAGGGGTCGAAGACCCAGTACTTC.